These 31 T cell receptor beta chains came from one sample sequenced in a study of T cell responses to AZD1222 COVID-19 vaccine. Sequencing used immunoSEQ multiplex PCR; TCRdb keeps in-frame clones, though not all of them. The sample records some 150,000 clones, around 90% being singletons. This material consisted of peripheral blood, taken on day 0 of AZD1222 vaccination. These receptors were taken from an adult in good health.

In regard to this clone: The sample has other DNA sequences that encode this CDR3 too. The chain joins TRBV6-5 to TRBJ2-7; 7 bases are a match to TRBD2. CDR1 and CDR2 (germline): MNHEY, SVGAGI. Trimming at V came to 1 base and at J to 6 bases, leaving 0 bases not matched to a gene. The CDR3 spans 12 residues. CDR3 sequence (DNA): TGTGCCAGCAGTTACTGGGGGGGCGAGCAGTACTTC. Translated: CASSYWGGEQYF.

The chain carries TRBV4-2 and TRBJ2-1; 10 bases line up with TRBD2. The CDR3 sequence is 15 residues long. Germline CDR1 and CDR2: LGHNA and YNFKEQ. Trimming at V came to 4 bases and at J to 8 bases, leaving 8 bases not matched to a gene. CDR3 protein: CASSLLAGQGDEQFF. CDR3 sequence (DNA): TGTGCCAGCAGCCTACTAGCGGGGCAGGGGGATGAGCAGTTCTTC.

This chain connects TRBV9 to TRBJ1-3; no firm D call. V dropped 4 bases and J dropped 9 bases, with 11 bases sitting between them. CDR3 length: 12 residues. CDR1 is SGDLS and CDR2 is YYNGEE in the germline V gene. CDR3 protein: CASSPPEGTIYF. The CDR3 DNA reads as TGTGCCAGCAGCCCTCCCGAGGGCACCATATATTTT.

This sequence joins TRBV6-5 and TRBJ1-5, with no clear D. Germline V gene lookup returns CDR1 MNHEY and CDR2 SVGAGI. The CDR3 is 12 amino acids. Trimming cost V 4 bases and J 7 bases, with 8 bases left between them. The CDR3 reads CASSSTGQPQHF. The DNA for the CDR3 is TGTGCCAGCAGTTCGACGGGACAGCCCCAGCATTTT.

The chain uses TRBV5-4 and TRBJ2-3; a possible D gene is TRBD1 (6 bases). Trimming removed 6 bases at V and 4 bases at J, with 12 bases between. The CDR3 runs 13 residues. Germline CDR1 SGHNT, CDR2 YYREEE (reference sequence). CDR3 sequence (DNA): TGTGCCAGCAAACAGGGTCGGGCAGATACGCAGTATTTT. This encodes CASKQGRADTQYF.

CDR3 region: CASSWGKRRRADTQYF. CDR3 nucleotides: TGTGCCAGCAGTTGGGGTAAGCGGAGAAGAGCAGATACGCAGTATTTT. This rearrangement joins TRBV27 to TRBJ2-3, with D possibly TRBD2 on 5 matching bases. V lost 4 bases, J lost 4 bases, and 18 bases lay in between. Germline lookup yields CDR1 MNHEY and CDR2 SMNVEV (reference sequence). This CDR3 contains 16 residues.

In its sample, this clone was seen a few times. The rearrangement joins TRBV7-9 to TRBJ2-5; a weak D match, TRBD1 (5 bases). V lost 2 bases to trimming and J lost 4 bases, with 11 bases between them. Looked up from germline, CDR1 is SEHNR and CDR2 is FQNEAQ (reference sequence). The CDR3 has 14 residues. CDR3 sequence (DNA): TGTGCCAGCAGCTTACTTGACAGACGAGAGACCCAGTACTTC. This sequence encodes CASSLLDRRETQYF.

This chain links TRBV24-1 with TRBJ1-4, with a tentative D call TRBD1 (5 bases). This CDR3 spans 13 amino acids. The V gene lost 4 bases and the J gene lost 7 bases, with 9 bases spanning the gap. Germline values: CDR1 KGHDR, CDR2 SFDVKD. CDR3 sequence (DNA): TGTGCCACCAGTGACCAGGGTTTTGAAAAACTGTTTTTT. This encodes CATSDQGFEKLFF.

The chain carries TRBV5-1 and TRBJ2-1; D is undetermined. In germline, CDR1 is SGHRS, CDR2 YFSETQ. This CDR3 is built from 14 residues. The V end was cut by 0 bases, the J end by 9 bases, with 13 bases between. CDR3 coding DNA: TGCGCCAGCAGCTTGGACGCCCCTCACACTGAGCAGTTCTTC. Translating it yields CASSLDAPHTEQFF.

The CDR3: CASSLLNYEQYF. The CDR3 region has the DNA TGTGCCAGCAGTTTACTGAATTACGAGCAGTACTTC. V and J are TRBV12-3 or TRBV12-4 and TRBJ2-7, with unresolved D. The CDR3 sequence is 12 residues long. The V and J ends lost 2 bases and 4 bases respectively, with 6 bases between them.

The chain recombines TRBV5-5 with TRBJ1-2; no reliable D call. CDR3 length: 14 amino acids. The germline V gene encodes CDR1 SGHKS and CDR2 YYEKEE (reference sequence). V was clipped by 2 bases and J by 7 bases, with 15 bases between them. CDR3 sequence reads: CASSFKEAPFGYTF. The CDR3 DNA sequence: TGTGCCAGCAGCTTCAAGGAGGCCCCGTTTGGCTACACCTTC. Full variable domain (outside the CDR3, taken from reference TRBV5-5 and TRBJ1-2): DAGVTQSPTHLIKTRGQQVTLRCSPISGHKSVSWYQQVLGQGPQFIFQYYEKEERGRGNFPDRFSARQFPNYSSELNVNALLLGDSALYLCASSFKEAPFGYTFGSGTRLTVV.

The chain uses TRBV29-1 and TRBJ1-1; D gene uncertain. Germline lookup yields CDR1 SQVTM and CDR2 ANQGSEA. Trimming removed 4 bases from V and 3 bases from J, with 6 bases in between. CDR3 size: 11 residues. Written as DNA, the CDR3 is TGCAGCGTTGTTAGGGACACTGAAGCTTTCTTT. Its translation is CSVVRDTEAFF.

The count of this clone is one. The genes are TRBV13 and TRBJ2-3; D unresolved. In germline, CDR1 is PRHDT, CDR2 FYEKMQ (reference sequence). This CDR3 region has 12 residues. V was shortened by 5 bases and J by 4 bases, with 7 bases between the two germline ends. CDR3 in amino acids: CASSPGPDTQYF. CDR3 DNA sequence: TGTGCCAGCAGCCCAGGCCCAGATACGCAGTATTTT.

This clone was recorded only once. The chain combines TRBV12-5 with TRBJ2-7; perhaps TRBD2 as D (6 bases). Germline CDR1 reads LGHNT; CDR2 reads FRNRAP. The length of the CDR3 is 15 residues. Trimming stripped 0 bases from V and 2 bases from J, with 11 bases between. The CDR3, as DNA: TGTGCTAGTGGTTTGGTAGCGGGTTCCACCTACGAGCAGTACTTC. Translating it yields CASGLVAGSTYEQYF.

V usage is TRBV2 and J usage is TRBJ1-1, with a tentative D call TRBD1 (6 bases). The germline CDR1 and CDR2 sequences are SNHLY and FYNNEI. V was clipped by 4 bases and J by 5 bases, with 14 bases between them. The CDR3 runs to 14 residues. This CDR3 is CASSAGAARTEAFF. CDR3 DNA: TGTGCCAGCAGTGCGGGGGCGGCTCGGACTGAAGCTTTCTTT. The whole variable domain, remainder taken from reference TRBV2 and TRBJ1-1, is EPEVTQTPSHQVTQMGQEVILRCVPISNHLYFYWYRQILGQKVEFLVSFYNNEISEKSEIFDDQFSVERPDGSNFTLKIRSTKLEDSAMYFCASSAGAARTEAFFGQGTRLTVV.

The chain uses TRBV7-8 and TRBJ1-1, with D unclear. Germline CDR1 and CDR2: SGHVS and FQNEAQ. Trimming stripped 2 bases from V and 11 bases from J, with 15 bases between. This CDR3 comprises 13 residues. The CDR3 is CASSLRLSGEAFF. The CDR3 DNA sequence: TGTGCCAGCAGCTTACGTCTCTCCGGCGAGGCTTTCTTT. Complete variable domain (other parts from reference TRBV7-8 and TRBJ1-1): GAGVSQSPRYKVAKRGQDVALRCDPISGHVSLFWYQQALGQGPEFLTYFQNEAQLDKSGLPSDRFFAERPEGSVSTLKIQRTQQEDSAVYLCASSLRLSGEAFFGQGTRLTVV.

The rearrangement uses TRBV6-5 and TRBJ2-7; maybe TRBD1 (5 bases). CDR1 MNHEY and CDR2 SVGAGI come from the germline V gene. This CDR3 has 12 amino acids. Trimming pared 8 bases from V and 2 bases from J, leaving 10 bases between. The CDR3 sequence is CASRLGAYEQYF. CDR3 nucleotides: TGTGCCAGCCGGCTAGGGGCCTACGAGCAGTACTTC.

The gene calls are TRBV7-2 and TRBJ2-1, with TRBD2 identical over 10 bases. Germline CDR1 is SGHTA and CDR2 is FQGNSA. The CDR3 is 16 amino acids. Trimming removed 5 bases from V and 7 bases from J; junction bases left unmatched: 11. This chain's CDR3 is CASSPRGVLAGNEQFF. Here the CDR3 DNA reads TGTGCCAGCAGCCCAAGGGGAGTACTAGCGGGGAATGAGCAGTTCTTC.

CDR3 nucleotide sequence: TGTGCCAGCAGTCCGAAGGGGGGCACGGGCTCTCCCACAGATACGCAGTATTTT. Translated: CASSPKGGTGSPTDTQYF. The V and J genes are TRBV27 and TRBJ2-3; TRBD1 or TRBD2 may be the D gene (6 bases each). Germline CDR1 is MNHEY and CDR2 is SMNVEV (reference sequence). The CDR3 is 18 amino acids. The V end was cut by 5 bases, the J end by 2 bases, with 23 bases between.

The chain joins TRBV5-6 to TRBJ1-4, with 7 bases that match TRBD1. Germline CDR1 SGHDT, CDR2 YYEEEE. V trimming: 4 bases; J trimming: 7 bases; junction bases outside the gene matches: 16. CDR3 length equals 17 residues. The CDR3 reads CASSRRQGLSPREKLFF. Here the CDR3 DNA reads TGTGCCAGCAGCAGACGACAGGGTTTAAGTCCTCGTGAAAAACTGTTTTTT.

The chain joins TRBV11-2 to TRBJ2-2; D gene uncertain. The CDR3 has 13 amino acids. V dropped 5 bases and J dropped 4 bases, with 8 bases sitting between them. Germline CDR1 is SGHAT and CDR2 is FQNNGV. The CDR3 region has the DNA TGTGCCAGCAGCCCCGCCCCCACCGGGGAGCTGTTTTTT. Translation gives CASSPAPTGELFF.

The chain couples TRBV30 to TRBJ1-5, with D unresolved. Germline-derived CDR1 and CDR2 are GTSNPN and SVGIG (reference sequence). With 4 bases removed from V and 0 bases from J, the gap between germline ends came to 13 bases. CDR3 length equals 15 residues. The CDR3 loop reads CAWKLRFGSNQPQHF. The CDR3 coding sequence is TGTGCCTGGAAGCTAAGGTTTGGTAGCAATCAGCCCCAGCATTTT.

This clone was picked up a small number of times. This chain joins TRBV20-1 and TRBJ2-7; D is unresolved. This CDR3 is built from 11 residues. Germline CDR1 is DFQATT and CDR2 is SNEGSKA (reference sequence). Between the trimmed V and J ends, which lost 5 bases and 4 bases, there was a span of 9 bases. CDR3 residues: CSARQDYEQYF. CDR3 in DNA: TGCAGTGCTCGCCAGGATTACGAGCAGTACTTC.

This chain joins TRBV7-2 and TRBJ2-1; D is undetermined. This CDR3 is 15 amino acids long. Germline lookup yields CDR1 SGHTA and CDR2 FQGNSA. The germline V and J ends were trimmed by 5 bases and 2 bases, with 13 bases remaining between them. CDR3 coding DNA: TGTGCCAGCAGCCCGGGCCGCGTCCCCTACAATGAGCAGTTCTTC. Amino acid sequence: CASSPGRVPYNEQFF.

The chain links TRBV20-1 to TRBJ2-7; the D gene is possibly TRBD2 (5 bases). V was clipped by 6 bases and J by 11 bases, with 14 bases between them. Germline CDR1 is DFQATT and CDR2 is SNEGSKA (reference sequence). The CDR3 length is 10 residues. CDR3 in amino acids: CSARLAGEYF. The CDR3 DNA follows: TGCAGTGCCAGACTGGCCGGGGAGTACTTC.

The J gene is TRBJ1-2, the V gene TRBV6-5; possible D gene TRBD1, 6 bases. CDR3 length equals 15 residues. Germline loops: CDR1 MNHEY, CDR2 SVGAGI. Trimming took 8 bases from V and 3 from J, leaving 19 bases between them. The CDR3 DNA is TGTGCCAGCGGGACACTTAATCCCTGGGACTATGGCTACACCTTC. Its protein is CASGTLNPWDYGYTF.

V and J are TRBV5-1 and TRBJ2-3, with D possibly TRBD2 on 6 matching bases. Per the germline V gene, CDR1 is SGHRS and CDR2 is YFSETQ. The length of the CDR3 is 15 residues. Between the trimmed V and J ends, which lost 6 bases and 2 bases, there was a span of 16 bases. CDR3 coding DNA: TGCGCCAGCAAAAAATTAGCGGTAAACACAGATACGCAGTATTTT. It translates to CASKKLAVNTDTQYF.

The chain employs TRBV7-2 and TRBJ2-5; the D is unclear. CDR1 SGHTA and CDR2 FQGNSA come from the germline V gene. This CDR3 is built from 13 residues. Deletions cut 6 bases from V and 7 bases from J, with 15 bases between. The CDR3 coding sequence is TGTGCCAGCAGTCCCTCTTGGCTGGGGACCCAGTACTTC. The encoded protein is CASSPSWLGTQYF.

The chain is built from TRBV27 and TRBJ1-4, with a tentative D call TRBD1 (6 bases). The CDR3 runs to 15 residues. Germline-derived CDR1 and CDR2 are MNHEY and SMNVEV (reference sequence). The V gene lost 9 bases and the J gene lost 0 bases, with 14 bases spanning the gap. CDR3 bases: TGTGCCAGTAAAACGGGGGGCACAACTAATGAAAAACTGTTTTTT. As protein: CASKTGGTTNEKLFF.

This rearrangement joins TRBV7-2 to TRBJ1-1; 9 nucleotides match TRBD1. This CDR3 spans 15 amino acids. Per germline, CDR1 SGHTA and CDR2 FQGNSA. Trimming cost V 3 bases and J 2 bases; bases outside gene matches: 4. The chain's CDR3 is CASSLEGQGNTEAFF. The CDR3 coding sequence is TGTGCCAGCAGCTTGGAGGGACAGGGAAACACTGAAGCTTTCTTT.

The rearrangement links TRBV10-1 to TRBJ2-1, with 9 bases identical to TRBD2. V was pared by 0 bases and J by 8 bases, with 5 bases of the junction left unmatched. Per germline, CDR1 WNHNN and CDR2 SYGVQD (reference sequence). This CDR3 comprises 15 residues. DNA for the CDR3: TGCGCCAGCAGTGAGTCGGCGGGAGGGCCCCATGAGCAGTTCTTC. Translating gives CASSESAGGPHEQFF.